This TCR beta chain was recorded in a study of blood T cell repertoires in COVID-19. The CDR3 covers 16 residues. V dropped 3 bases and J dropped 1 base, with 15 bases sitting between them. Germline V gene data show CDR1 as KGHSH and CDR2 as LQKENI. Profiled with immunoSEQ multiplex PCR; TCRdb holds only in-frame clones, not every one. The sample has around 470,000 clones, less than 95% seen once; the top ten hold about 0.57%. For recovered donors of Cohort 3, there were two negative PCRs, clearance, or symptom resolution. This receptor was taken from a young man who had recovered from COVID-19. The V gene is TRBV18, the J gene TRBJ1-2; D call uncertain. Sequences were obtained from PBMCs or T cells enriched from blood (not recorded which). CDR3 bases: TGTGCCAGCTCACCTCAAACCGGGATATTTAACTATGGCTACACCTTC. Amino acids: CASSPQTGIFNYGYTF.